This TCR beta chain was found in a study of CD8+ T cells in alopecia areata. Study results and limitations: With just one nonresponder, it is still uncertain whether baseline CD8+ expansion relates to response.

Treatment given: oral pan-JAK inhibitor, 5-10 mg twice daily. Peripheral blood, together with lesional scalp punch biopsies, was collected from alopecia areata patients. RNA was isolated and reverse transcribed to cDNA, the sequencing template. TCRdb's table, derived via immunoSEQ multiplex PCR, lists solely in-frame clones and lacks some. The sample carries roughly 250,000 clones, over 45% recorded once. With regard to this clone: The antigen is not known. Other DNA sequences in this specimen translate into the identical CDR3.

CDR1 SQVTM and CDR2 ANQGSEA come from the germline V gene. Trimming left V 5 bases short and J 7 bases short, with 8 bases between. The CDR3 runs to 11 residues. This chain links TRBV29-1 with TRBJ2-2; no firm D call. This clonotype originated in a human donor with alopecia areata. The sample here was CD4+ T cells sorted from blood, taken between weeks 51 and 52, from a patient treated with tofacitinib. The CDR3 DNA reads TGCAGCGTTACGAGCAGCGGGGAGCTGTTTTTT. The encoded protein is CSVTSSGELFF.